This TCR beta chain was found in a study of cytomegalovirus exposure and HLA in healthy donors. Per germline, CDR1 SGHAT and CDR2 FQNNGV. V dropped 4 bases and J dropped 6 bases, with 13 bases sitting between them. The CDR3 is made up of 14 amino acids. Primers for the PCR totalled 60 Vbeta and 13 Jbeta. Method: immunoSEQ multiplex PCR; TCRdb's copy keeps in-frame clones and lacks some. The sample includes tens of thousands of clones, 60% to 85% seen only once; the top ten take 5.9%. The sequence came from a man between 18 and 29 years old in good health and CMV-seropositive. The specimen was PBMCs. The chain couples TRBV11-2 to TRBJ1-5; a weak D match, TRBD1 (5 bases). The CDR3 loop reads CASSSDGGSQPQHF. Written as DNA, the CDR3 is TGTGCCAGCAGCTCTGACGGGGGGAGTCAGCCCCAGCATTTT.